These 9 T cell receptor beta chains originate from one sample sequenced in a study of human T cells and chemical hapten exposure listed by TCRdb under 2021. The time point label corresponds to: patch test 2, 6 weeks after DPC sensitization. According to the study, the label for this sample's treatment or condition signals: therapeutic diphenylcyclopropenone sensitization with weekly scalp DPC. Library creation used RACE. The listed sequencing device is NextSeq 500. TCRdb trimmed public reads at Q25 via fastp, called clones via MiXCR and kept in-frame beta chains. Each record represents a unique CDR3 protein, reported with the most common genes and DNA among its rows. In this sample the table shows roughly 380,000 distinct CDR3 sequences, around 6% of which occur a single time. 4.5% to 6% of the sample is in the top ten clones. This material consisted of whole blood, taken in connection with sensitization to the hapten diphenylcyclopropenone (DPC). The receptors were gathered from a young woman with alopecia areata. Some clones in this sample may be carry-over from other donors' samples.

The sample holds a few counts of this clonotype. The V gene is TRBV18, the J gene TRBJ2-3; TRBD1 agrees at 7 bases. V lost 0 bases, J lost 6 bases, and 9 bases stayed unmatched. There are 16 residues in the CDR3. CDR1 is KGHSH and CDR2 is LQKENI in the germline V gene. The DNA of the CDR3 is TGTGCCAGCTCACCACCGAAAGGGGGCGCTGGGGATACGCAGTATTTT. Translating gives CASSPPKGGAGDTQYF.

The rearrangement links TRBV10-3 to TRBJ2-7, with 7 bases lining up with TRBD1. V lost 0 bases and J lost 3; bases outside the gene matches: 5. The CDR3 extends over 15 amino acids. Germline V gene sequence: CDR1 ENHRY, CDR2 SYGVKD. The CDR3 bases are TGTGCCATCAGTGAGTCTCCGAGACAGGGCTACGAGCAGTACTTC. It codes for CAISESPRQGYEQYF.

This clonotype has at least ten counts. This sequence joins TRBV4-1 and TRBJ2-6, with 9 bases identical to TRBD1. Germline V CDR1 and CDR2: MGHRA, YSYEKL. The length of the CDR3 is 18 residues. V lost 1 base to trimming and J lost 0 bases; unmatched junction nucleotides: 4. The CDR3 DNA is TGCGCCAGCAGCCAAGGGGGACAGGGTCTCTCTGGGGCCAACGTCCTGACTTTC. Its protein product is CASSQGGQGLSGANVLTF.

Only a few counts were recorded for this clonotype. A much larger clone differs from this one at a single base, so this may be a read error. V usage is TRBV14 and J usage is TRBJ2-2; D gene unclear. V was cut by 0 bases and J by 6 bases, with 2 bases left in between. This CDR3 spans 12 amino acids. From germline, CDR1 is SGHDN and CDR2 FVKESK. CDR3 DNA sequence: TGTGCCAGCAGCCAAGATGCCGGGGAGCTGTTTTTT. It codes for CASSQDAGELFF.

This clonotype was observed a few times. The chain employs TRBV4-3 and TRBJ2-3; possible D gene TRBD1, 6 bases. Germline CDR1 is LGHNA and CDR2 is YSLEER. The length of the CDR3 is 18 residues. Trimming removed 0 bases at V and 0 bases at J, with 16 bases between. CDR3 sequence: CASSQDRLRGLSTDTQYF. CDR3 sequence (DNA): TGCGCCAGCAGCCAAGACCGCCTCAGGGGATTGAGCACAGATACGCAGTATTTT.

This clonotype was seen many times. The gene calls are TRBV4-2 and TRBJ2-3, with TRBD1 as a possible D gene (5 bases). The CDR3 runs to 17 residues. Germline V gene lookup returns CDR1 LGHNA and CDR2 YNFKEQ. Trimming pared 0 bases from V and 6 bases from J, leaving 19 bases between. CDR3 coding DNA: TGTGCCAGCAGCCAAGAGAAAGGACAAGGACCAGGCGATACGCAGTATTTT. Protein: CASSQEKGQGPGDTQYF.

In this sample, this clonotype turned up a few times. The chain is built from TRBV5-1 and TRBJ2-7; D might be TRBD2 (6 bases). The CDR3 consists of 15 residues. With 2 bases removed from V and 1 base from J, the gap between germline ends came to 13 bases. Germline CDR1 SGHRS, CDR2 YFSETQ. The CDR3 is CASSFGRGLSYEQYF. CDR3 DNA: TGCGCCAGCAGCTTTGGTAGGGGACTTTCCTACGAGCAGTACTTC.

At least ten counts were recorded for this clonotype. The V gene is TRBV29-1, the J gene TRBJ1-3; 8 positions match TRBD1. The germline CDR1 and CDR2 sequences are SQVTM and ANQGSEA. This CDR3 contains 13 residues. V lost 6 bases, J lost 2 bases, and 3 bases stayed unmatched. This CDR3 is CSVKQGAGNTIYF. The DNA of the CDR3 is TGCAGCGTGAAACAGGGGGCTGGAAACACCATATATTTT.

This clonotype was found a few times. CDR3: CASRGSGVYTGELFF. As DNA, the CDR3 is TGTGCCAGCAGAGGTAGCGGGGTCTACACCGGGGAGCTGTTTTTT. The chain combines TRBV2 with TRBJ2-2; 8 positions match TRBD2. This CDR3 region has 15 residues. V lost 6 bases to trimming and J lost 3 bases; unmatched junction nucleotides: 6. Germline-derived CDR1 and CDR2 are SNHLY and FYNNEI. Together with reference TRBV2 and TRBJ2-2, the CDR3 gives the full variable domain: EPEVTQTPSHQVTQMGQEVILRCVPISNHLYFYWYRQILGQKVEFLVSFYNNEISEKSEIFDDQFSVERPDGSNFTLKIRSTKLEDSAMYFCASRGSGVYTGELFFGEGSRLTVL.